Sequencing of this T cell receptor beta chain was carried out in a study of vaccination and CD4 T cells after COVID-19. Looking at the study overall: Fewer than ten convalescent cases were mild and one was severe, and all had been SARS-CoV-2 positive by nasal swab PCR. A median of 101 days (range 35 to 161) separated diagnosis from post-COVID sampling.

Indicated treatment: approximately 10-day PBMC culture with coronavirus spike peptide pools or control peptides (ViraFEST assay). Overall study results and limits: Median numbers of SARS-CoV-2-reactive clonotypes increased from approximately 21 to 38 (not a significant change).

V was pared by 8 bases and J by 4 bases, with 14 bases between. CDR1 and CDR2 from the germline V gene are MDHEN and SYDVKM. This CDR3 contains 14 residues. An Oncomine TCR Beta short-read assay was used to sequence the DNA from cultured CD4+ T cells. Genomic DNA was drawn out of CD4+ T cells grown in culture. One entry per CDR3 protein, called by TCRdb with MiXCR from the PCR reads. The table lists approximately 14,000 distinct CDR3 sequences, nearly 75% of them singletons. A remark on this clonotype: The target antigen is unknown.

The chain uses TRBV28 and TRBJ2-2, with a tentative D call TRBD1 (6 bases). Sequencing used CD4+ T cells from blood, cultured in vitro. This TCR derives from a human donor who had recovered from COVID-19. The CDR3 nucleotides read TGTGCCAGCGAGGGACACCCCGGCACCGGGGAGCTGTTTTTT. Translation: CASEGHPGTGELFF.